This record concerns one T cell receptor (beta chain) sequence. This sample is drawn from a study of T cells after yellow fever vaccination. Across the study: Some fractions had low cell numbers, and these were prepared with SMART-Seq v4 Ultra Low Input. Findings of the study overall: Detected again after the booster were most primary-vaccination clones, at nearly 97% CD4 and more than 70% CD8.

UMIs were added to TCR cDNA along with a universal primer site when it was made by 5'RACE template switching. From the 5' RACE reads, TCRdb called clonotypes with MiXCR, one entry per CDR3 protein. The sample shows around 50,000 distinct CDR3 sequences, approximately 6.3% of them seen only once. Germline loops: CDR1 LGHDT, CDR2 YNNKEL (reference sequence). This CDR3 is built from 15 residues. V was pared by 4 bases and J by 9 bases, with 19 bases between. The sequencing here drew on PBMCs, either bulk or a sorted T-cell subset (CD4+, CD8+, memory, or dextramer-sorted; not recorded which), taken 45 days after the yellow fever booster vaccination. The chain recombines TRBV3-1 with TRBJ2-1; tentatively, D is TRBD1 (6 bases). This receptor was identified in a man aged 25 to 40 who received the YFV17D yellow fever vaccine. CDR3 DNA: TGTGCCAGCAGCCCGAGCAGGGGATGGAACACTGAGCAGTTCTTC. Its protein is CASSPSRGWNTEQFF.